This entry concerns a single T cell receptor beta chain. Data came from immunoSEQ multiplex PCR; TCRdb stores just in-frame clones and leaves some out. The table includes under 50,000 clones, about nine tenths detected once. The data belong to a study of T cell changes during pregnancy in multiple sclerosis. This receptor was identified in a female donor with multiple sclerosis, enrolled in a pregnancy study. The sequenced sample was CD4+ T cells from peripheral blood mononuclear cells, obtained in the first trimester of pregnancy.

The DNA for the CDR3 is TGTGCCAGCAGTTTTAGTGGGCGCAACGAGCAGTACTTC. Translating gives CASSFSGRNEQYF. The chain recombines TRBV28 with TRBJ2-7; D uncertain. Trimming pared 3 bases from V and 5 bases from J, leaving 11 bases between. CDR1 and CDR2 (germline): MDHEN, SYDVKM. CDR3 length equals 13 residues.